The present TCR beta chain was sequenced within a study of tumor and adjacent non-tumor tissue in lung cancer. No cell sorting was done before RNA was extracted from the tissue. This non-tumor lung sample came from over 3 cm beyond the tumor edge. This clonotype was observed a single time. A modified ARM-PCR protocol with three rounds of nested PCR amplified TCRbeta. Using its own MiXCR run on the multiplex PCR reads, TCRdb lists one record per CDR3 protein. This sample has 90,000 to 100,000 distinct CDR3 sequences, with about 80% found just once. Per germline, CDR1 MDHEN and CDR2 SYDVKM. The CDR3 loop spans 14 amino acids. Trimming left V 11 bases short and J 5 bases short, with 21 bases between.

The TCR comes from a man in his 60s with small cell lung cancer. The sample taken for sequencing was distant non-tumor lung tissue. The chain couples TRBV28 to TRBJ1-1; tentatively, D is TRBD1 (5 bases). CDR3 DNA sequence: TGTGCCTGCACCCCTTCCCTGGGGGATACTGAAGCTTTCTTT. Encoded protein: CACTPSLGDTEAFF.